This T cell receptor (beta chain) was found in a study of tumour-infiltrating T cells in Burkitt lymphoma. Whole-study results and caveats: Several public clonotypes recurred in numerous Burkitt lymphoma patients.

This clone was seen a handful of times. Its antigen is not identified. Trimming took 5 bases from V and 8 from J, leaving 9 bases between them. The CDR3 runs 11 residues. Germline V gives CDR1 MNHNY, CDR2 SVGAGI (reference sequence). Here immunoSEQ multiplex PCR was the method, and the copy in TCRdb shows in-frame clones only, minus some. The top ten hold roughly 23% of the sample, which has about 3,900 clones, 14% seen once. The chain couples TRBV6-6 to TRBJ1-2; D is ambiguous. This clonotype was sampled from a human donor with Burkitt lymphoma. Sequencing was carried out using tumor tissue. The CDR3 coding sequence is TGTGCCAGCAGTCCACCGGGGGGCTACACCTTC. Protein: CASSPPGGYTF.